Each of the 18 T cell receptor beta chains below was sequenced from the same sample in a study of T cells after yellow fever vaccination. TCRdb re-called the 5' RACE reads through MiXCR, storing one row per CDR3 protein. The sample contains 200,000 to 300,000 distinct CDR3 sequences, 6.9% of which appear only once. Sample: CD4+ T cells sorted from PBMCs, taken 15 days after the yellow fever booster vaccination. The receptors shown here come from a man aged 25 to 40 who received the YFV17D yellow fever vaccine.

This clonotype appeared a few times. V and J are TRBV7-2 and TRBJ2-5; D not resolved. Germline CDR1 and CDR2: SGHTA and FQGNSA. V shed 4 bases and J shed 4 bases, with 19 bases lying between them. There are 16 residues in the CDR3. CDR3 sequence reads: CASSSEGLAGPETQYF. DNA of the CDR3: TGTGCCAGCAGCTCAGAAGGTTTGGCAGGCCCAGAGACCCAGTACTTC.

The genes are TRBV12-3 or TRBV12-4 and TRBJ2-7; D is perhaps TRBD1 (6 bases). Trimming took off 5 bases at V and 0 bases at J, with 14 bases between the two ends. This CDR3 region has 15 residues. The CDR3 bases are TGTGCCAGCAGTCCCACCGGACAGAGCTCCTACGAGCAGTACTTC. It specifies CASSPTGQSSYEQYF.

The rearrangement uses TRBV5-1 and TRBJ2-5; maybe TRBD2 (5 bases). Germline V gives CDR1 SGHRS, CDR2 YFSETQ. The CDR3 totals 14 residues. The V end was cut by 3 bases, the J end by 4 bases, with 13 bases between. The CDR3 sequence: CASSSAGNGETQYF. In DNA form, the CDR3 reads TGCGCCAGCAGCTCCGCCGGGAACGGAGAGACCCAGTACTTC.

This clonotype has just a few counts. The V and J genes are TRBV6-2 or TRBV6-3 and TRBJ2-3, with D uncertain. The CDR3 totals 15 residues. The V end lost 2 bases, the J end lost 3 bases, and 12 bases lay between the germline ends. CDR1 is MNHEY, CDR2 SVGEGT, per germline. CDR3 in amino acids: CASSYPPPATDTQYF. As DNA, the CDR3 is TGTGCCAGCAGTTACCCCCCACCCGCTACAGATACGCAGTATTTT.

This clonotype was recorded many times. The J gene is TRBJ2-3, the V gene TRBV9; D is ambiguous. Trimming cost V 4 bases and J 7 bases, with 13 bases left between them. The CDR3 spans 13 residues. Germline V gene sequence: CDR1 SGDLS, CDR2 YYNGEE. The CDR3 coding sequence is TGTGCCAGCAGCTCCCGCGGTAGGAATACGCAGTATTTT. It encodes CASSSRGRNTQYF.

This clonotype was picked up many times. The chain has TRBV7-2 and TRBJ1-5, with D possibly matching TRBD1 (5 bases). The CDR3 covers 14 residues. The V gene lost 5 bases and the J gene lost 9 bases, with 17 bases spanning the gap. Germline assignment: CDR1 SGHTA and CDR2 FQGNSA. Here the CDR3 reads CASSPSPGGTPQHF. The CDR3 DNA is TGTGCCAGCAGCCCTTCCCCGGGCGGGACGCCCCAGCATTTT. Complete variable domain (other parts from reference TRBV7-2 and TRBJ1-5): GAGVSQSPSNKVTEKGKDVELRCDPISGHTALYWYRQSLGQGLEFLIYFQGNSAPDKSGLPSDRFSAERTGGSVSTLTIQRTQQEDSAVYLCASSPSPGGTPQHFGDGTRLSIL.

The chain employs TRBV2 and TRBJ2-7; 7 nucleotides match TRBD1. Germline assignment: CDR1 SNHLY and CDR2 FYNNEI. V lost 6 bases, J lost 2 bases, and 4 bases stayed unmatched. CDR3 length: 13 residues. This CDR3 reads CASRVDRAYEQYF. The CDR3 nucleotides are TGTGCCAGCAGGGTAGACAGGGCCTACGAGCAGTACTTC.

This clonotype was counted many times. The chain uses TRBV20-1 and TRBJ2-1; D may be TRBD1 (5 bases). The CDR3 sequence is 14 residues long. V was trimmed by 5 bases and J by 0 bases, leaving 11 bases between them. Germline CDR1 DFQATT, CDR2 SNEGSKA (reference sequence). For the CDR3, the DNA is TGCAGTGCTCTCCGGACAAACTCCTACAATGAGCAGTTCTTC. As protein: CSALRTNSYNEQFF.

This clonotype was observed many times. The V and J genes are TRBV14 and TRBJ2-3; weak D call: TRBD2 (5 bases). V was cut by 4 bases and J by 2 bases, with 13 bases left in between. In germline, CDR1 is SGHDN, CDR2 FVKESK. The CDR3 contains 15 residues. The CDR3, as DNA: TGTGCCAGCAGCCCGCTAAGCGGATACACAGATACGCAGTATTTT. Protein product: CASSPLSGYTDTQYF.

This clonotype turned up a few times. The chain employs TRBV24-1 and TRBJ1-5; a weak D match, TRBD1 (5 bases). Trimming took off 3 bases at V and 9 bases at J, with 14 bases between the two ends. This CDR3 spans 14 amino acids. CDR1 is KGHDR and CDR2 is SFDVKD in the germline V gene. CDR3 nucleotide sequence: TGTGCCACCAGTGATACCTGGGGAGGGGCGCCCCAGCATTTT. Protein: CATSDTWGGAPQHF.

This clonotype showed up many times. The genes are TRBV9 and TRBJ2-1; 8 bases agree with TRBD1. J gave up 3 bases and V 7 bases, and 9 bases lay outside the gene matches. Germline CDR1 is SGDLS and CDR2 is YYNGEE. CDR3 length equals 15 residues. The CDR3 DNA sequence: TGTGCCAGCGGAGTTGGACAGGGTAACTACAATGAGCAGTTCTTC. Its translation is CASGVGQGNYNEQFF.

V usage is TRBV30 and J usage is TRBJ2-5; 7 positions match TRBD1. The CDR3 covers 14 residues. The germline gives CDR1 GTSNPN, CDR2 SVGIG (reference sequence). J lost 4 bases, V lost 1 base, and 6 bases had no gene match. CDR3 sequence (DNA): TGTGCCTGGAGTGGACAGGGCAAGATAGAGACCCAGTACTTC. Its translation: CAWSGQGKIETQYF.

This clonotype was observed at least ten times. The chain carries TRBV7-2 and TRBJ2-3; D is undetermined. V gave up 2 bases and J gave up 2 bases, with 14 bases separating them. In germline, CDR1 is SGHTA, CDR2 FQGNSA. CDR3 length: 16 amino acids. CDR3 nucleotide sequence: TGTGCCAGCAGCTTAAGATTGGCCACACACACAGATACGCAGTATTTT. Protein sequence: CASSLRLATHTDTQYF. The variable domain in full, completed from reference TRBV7-2 and TRBJ2-3, reads GAGVSQSPSNKVTEKGKDVELRCDPISGHTALYWYRQSLGQGLEFLIYFQGNSAPDKSGLPSDRFSAERTGGSVSTLTIQRTQQEDSAVYLCASSLRLATHTDTQYFGPGTRLTVL.

With regard to this clonotype: It may be a read error: a sequence one base away is much more abundant. In this CDR3 the conserved last residue, phenylalanine or tryptophan, is missing, so a read error is likely. This chain connects TRBV7-9 to TRBJ2-1; 9 bases are shared with TRBD2. V trimming: 1 base; J trimming: 8 bases; junction bases outside the gene matches: 3. The CDR3 runs 14 residues. Germline-derived CDR1 and CDR2 are SEHNR and FQNEAQ (reference sequence). CDR3 amino acids: CASSLGLADDEQFL. CDR3 in DNA: TGTGCCAGCAGCTTAGGACTAGCGGACGATGAGCAGTTCCTC.

This chain joins TRBV29-1 and TRBJ1-2; D is unclear. The germline V and J ends were trimmed by 2 bases and 2 bases, with 12 bases remaining between them. The CDR3 is 14 amino acids. The germline V gene encodes CDR1 SQVTM and CDR2 ANQGSEA. CDR3 coding DNA: TGCAGCGTTGAATCGGCGGAGATCAACTATGGCTACACCTTC. Protein: CSVESAEINYGYTF.

Many counts were recorded for this clonotype. This chain connects TRBV27 to TRBJ1-1; D possibly corresponds to TRBD1 (6 bases). The V and J ends lost 5 bases and 1 base respectively, with 8 bases between them. The V gene's germline CDR1 is MNHEY and CDR2 SMNVEV (reference sequence). The CDR3 has 13 amino acids. This chain's CDR3 is CASSRGWNTEAFF. The CDR3, as DNA: TGTGCCAGCAGTAGGGGGTGGAACACTGAAGCTTTCTTT.

The CDR3: CASKGLAGYEQYF. CDR3 bases: TGTGCCAGCAAGGGACTAGCGGGATACGAGCAGTACTTC. This chain uses TRBV6-2 or TRBV6-3 with TRBJ2-7, with TRBD2 identical over 13 bases. The V and J ends lost 7 bases and 4 bases, in that order; junction bases with no gene match: 1. Germline CDR1 and CDR2: MNHEY and SVGEGT. CDR3 length equals 13 residues.

The chain has TRBV6-2 or TRBV6-3 and TRBJ2-5; possibly TRBD2 for D (6 bases). Germline V CDR1 and CDR2: MNHEY, SVGEGT. The CDR3 is 14 residues long. Trimming cost V 2 bases and J 1 base, with 8 bases left between them. The CDR3: CASSYGGSQETQYF. In DNA, the CDR3 is TGTGCCAGCAGTTACGGAGGGAGCCAAGAGACCCAGTACTTC.